This TCR beta chain came from a study of T cell changes during pregnancy in multiple sclerosis. The length of the CDR3 is 19 residues. Germline V CDR1 and CDR2: SGHVS, FQNEAQ. After removal of 5 bases from V and 0 bases from J, the junction contained 12 bases not matched to a gene. Assay: immunoSEQ multiplex PCR; the TCRdb copy retains only in-frame clones and omits some. Seen here are more than 50,000 clones, 80% to 95% observed once, and the top ten hold more than 0.9%. V gene TRBV7-8 combines with J gene TRBJ2-1, with 11 bases aligning to TRBD2. The source of this sequence is a female donor in good health, enrolled as a control in a pregnancy study. The sequencing here drew on peripheral blood, taken after pregnancy. The DNA of the CDR3 is TGTGCCAGCAGCGGGGGACTAGCGGTGCTCTCAAGCTCCTACAATGAGCAGTTCTTC. Protein product: CASSGGLAVLSSSYNEQFF. The variable domain in full, with the rest retrieved from reference TRBV7-8 and TRBJ2-1, is GAGVSQSPRYKVAKRGQDVALRCDPISGHVSLFWYQQALGQGPEFLTYFQNEAQLDKSGLPSDRFFAERPEGSVSTLKIQRTQQEDSAVYLCASSGGLAVLSSSYNEQFFGPGTRLTVL.